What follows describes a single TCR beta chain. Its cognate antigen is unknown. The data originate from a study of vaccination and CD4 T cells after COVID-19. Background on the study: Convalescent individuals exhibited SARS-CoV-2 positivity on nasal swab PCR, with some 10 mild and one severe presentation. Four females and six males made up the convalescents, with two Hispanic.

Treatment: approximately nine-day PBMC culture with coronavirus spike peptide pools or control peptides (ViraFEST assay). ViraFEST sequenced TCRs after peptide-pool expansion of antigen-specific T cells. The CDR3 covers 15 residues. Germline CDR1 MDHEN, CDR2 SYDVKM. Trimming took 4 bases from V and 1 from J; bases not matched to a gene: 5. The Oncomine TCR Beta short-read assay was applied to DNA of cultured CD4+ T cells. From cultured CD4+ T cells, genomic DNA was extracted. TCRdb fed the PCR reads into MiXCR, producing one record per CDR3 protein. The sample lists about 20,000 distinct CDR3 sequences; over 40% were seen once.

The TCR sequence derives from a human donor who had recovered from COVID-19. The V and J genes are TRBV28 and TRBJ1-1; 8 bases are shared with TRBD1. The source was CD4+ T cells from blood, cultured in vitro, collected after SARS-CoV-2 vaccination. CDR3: CASSSSGQGNTEAFF. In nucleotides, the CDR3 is TGTGCCAGCAGTTCATCCGGACAGGGGAACACTGAAGCTTTCTTT.